The clone carrying this T cell receptor (beta chain) was detected a few times. The target antigen is unknown. The data derive from a study of T-cell memory formation after mild COVID-19. 5'RACE primed from the constant segment yielded TCR alpha and TCR beta cDNA libraries bearing sample barcodes and UMIs. TCRdb reprocessed the 5' RACE reads via MiXCR and lists one record per CDR3 protein. The repertoire has 200,000 to 250,000 distinct CDR3 sequences, 7.5% to 10% of them found once; the top ten carry around 3.3%. The study, taken as a whole, reports: Mostly located in CM and EM were contracting CD4+ clones, with contracting CD8+ clones located in EMRA.

Sequencing used PBMCs or a T cell subset sorted from them (not recorded which). The TCR comes from a man between 18 and 35 years old who had mild COVID-19 (a few samples of this study predate the infection). Cell type and time point are not known.

The CDR3 region is CASSHRDYNEQFF. Here the CDR3 DNA reads TGTGCCAGCAGCCATCGGGACTACAATGAGCAGTTCTTC. This chain links TRBV14 with TRBJ2-1; possibly TRBD2 for D (5 bases). The V gene lost 3 bases and the J gene lost 3 bases, with 6 bases spanning the gap. Germline CDR1 reads SGHDN; CDR2 reads FVKESK. The CDR3 extends over 13 amino acids.